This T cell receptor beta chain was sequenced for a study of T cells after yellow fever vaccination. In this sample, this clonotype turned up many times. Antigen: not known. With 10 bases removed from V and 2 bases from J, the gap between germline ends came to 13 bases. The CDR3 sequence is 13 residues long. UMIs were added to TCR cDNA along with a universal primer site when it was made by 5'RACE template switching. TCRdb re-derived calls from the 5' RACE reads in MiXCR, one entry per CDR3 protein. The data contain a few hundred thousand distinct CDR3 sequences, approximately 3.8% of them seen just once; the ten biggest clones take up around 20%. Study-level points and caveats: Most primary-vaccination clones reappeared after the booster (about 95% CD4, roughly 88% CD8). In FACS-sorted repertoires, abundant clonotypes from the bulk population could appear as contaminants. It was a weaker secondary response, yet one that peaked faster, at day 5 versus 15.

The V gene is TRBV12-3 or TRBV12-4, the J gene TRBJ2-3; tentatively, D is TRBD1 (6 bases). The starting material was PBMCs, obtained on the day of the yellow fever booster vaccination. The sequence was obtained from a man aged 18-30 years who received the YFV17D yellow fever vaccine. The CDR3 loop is CATGTQVTDTQYF. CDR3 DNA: TGTGCCACCGGGACACAGGTCACAGATACGCAGTATTTT.